Listed below are T cell receptor beta chains from one sample, sequenced in a study of tumor-infiltrating lymphocytes in primary liver carcinoma. Via MiXCR, TCRdb re-called the multiplex PCR reads, giving one row per CDR3 protein. The top ten clones hold roughly 10% of a sample with about 320,000 distinct CDR3 sequences, 55% to 65% of them seen once. The sample taken for sequencing was peripheral blood. Every receptor here comes from a man aged 35-49 years with primary liver carcinoma and hepatitis B virus infection. CDR3s include the opening cysteine and the closing phenylalanine or tryptophan. Each record gives: CDR3 length, J gene, V gene, D gene, clone size, CDR3 protein, CDR3 DNA. The D gene is left open where the match is weak. Expanded clones get a size class; other rows say once, few or many, or leave the size out.

>13|TRBJ2-7|TRBV20-1|.|once
CSAIFRADYEQYF
TGCAGTGCTATTTTCAGGGCGGACTACGAGCAGTACTTC
>16|TRBJ2-2|TRBV6-1|.|many
CATYQSRGGNTGELFF
TGTGCCACCTACCAAAGTAGGGGGGGCAACACCGGGGAGCTGTTTTTT
>15|TRBJ2-7|TRBV7-8|.|.
CASSLTVGGGYEQYF
TGTGCCAGCAGCTTAACCGTAGGGGGGGGGTACGAGCAGTACTTC
>19|TRBJ2-5|TRBV4-3|TRBD2|many
CASSFRDGGLAGGEETQYF
TGCGCCAGCAGTTTCCGGGACGGGGGACTAGCGGGAGGAGAAGAGACCCAGTACTTC
>15|TRBJ2-1|TRBV4-2|.|.
CASSQASGLHNGQFF
TGTGCCAGCAGCCAAGCTAGTGGACTTCACAATGGGCAGTTCTTC
>16|TRBJ2-3|TRBV11-3|TRBD2|.
CASSLTSGFSTDMQYF
TGTGCCAGCAGCCTCACTAGCGGGTTTAGCACAGATATGCAGTATTTT
>13|TRBJ2-7|TRBV11-1|TRBD1|.
CASGAWTGDEQHF
TGTGCCAGCGGCGCATGGACAGGAGACGAGCAGCACTTC
>15|TRBJ2-1|TRBV12-3/TRBV12-4|TRBD2|.
CARSGSGRARYEQFF
TGTGCCAGGAGTGGGAGCGGGAGGGCCAGGTATGAGCAGTTCTTC
>14|TRBJ1-6|TRBV25-1|TRBD1|.
CASKQGARNSPLHF
TGTGCCAGCAAGCAGGGGGCACGGAATTCACCCCTCCACTTT
>15|TRBJ2-5|TRBV10-2|TRBD2|.
CASNDPSGVGETQYF
TGCGCCAGCAATGACCCTAGCGGGGTGGGGGAGACCCAGTACTTC
>15|TRBJ2-1|TRBV14|.|few
CASSQDLTRYNEQFF
TGTGCCAGCAGCCAAGATCTGACCCGCTACAATGAGCAGTTCTTC
>13|TRBJ1-1|TRBV6-1|.|many
CASSEVSSTEAFF
TGTGCCAGCAGTGAAGTGTCCAGCACTGAAGCTTTCTTT
>16|TRBJ2-2|TRBV10-1|.|.
CASSESTGANSGEPFF
TGCGCCAGCAGTGAGTCGACAGGGGCGAACAGCGGGGAGCCGTTTTTT
>16|TRBJ2-7|TRBV29-1|TRBD2|.
CSAIGSSGLSIGEQYF
TGTAGCGCGATAGGTTCTTCGGGACTATCGATCGGTGAGCAGTACTTC
>17|TRBJ2-2|TRBV5-1|.|few
CASSPLGVEGNTGELFF
TGCGCCAGCAGCCCCTTGGGTGTCGAGGGGAACACCGGGGAGCTGTTTTTT
>18|TRBJ1-4|TRBV28|TRBD1|.
CASSLRTSSGGLGEKLFF
TGTGCCAGCAGTTTAAGGACATCGTCAGGGGGCTTGGGTGAAAAACTGTTTTTT
>15|TRBJ2-5|TRBV7-9|TRBD1|.
CASSIGTEVGETQYF
TGTGCCAGCAGCATCGGGACAGAGGTTGGAGAGACCCAGTACTTC
>15|TRBJ2-1|TRBV7-9|.|.
CASRYRQAMIHEQFF
TGTGCAAGCAGATACCGGCAGGCGATGATACATGAGCAGTTCTTC
>14|TRBJ2-6|TRBV12-3/TRBV12-4|TRBD2|.
CASSRGAGANVLTF
TGTGCCAGCAGTCGGGGGGCTGGGGCCAACGTCCTGACTTTC
>16|TRBJ2-1|TRBV5-6|TRBD1|.
CASSPTGTGSYNEHFF
TGTGCCAGCAGCCCCACCGGGACAGGGTCCTACAATGAGCACTTCTTC
>13|TRBJ1-2|TRBV6-1|.|few
CASSERRTGGYTF
TGTGCCAGCAGTGAAAGGCGAACGGGTGGCTACACCTTC
>19|TRBJ2-4|TRBV6-6|TRBD2|.
CASSYPSGRAGGDQNIQYF
TGTGCCAGCAGTTACCCTAGCGGGAGGGCCGGCGGGGACCAAAACATTCAGTACTTC
>14|TRBJ1-1|TRBV6-1|TRBD1|.
CASSETTGVTEAFF
TGTGCCAGCAGTGAGACAACAGGGGTCACTGAAGCTTTCTTT
>13|TRBJ2-3|TRBV11-3|.|many
CASSLGGKGTQYF
TGTGCCAGCAGCTTAGGGGGAAAGGGGACGCAGTATTTT
>14|TRBJ1-4|TRBV12-3/TRBV12-4|.|many
CASSSDGINEKLFF
TGTGCCAGCAGTTCCGACGGTATTAATGAAAAACTGTTTTTT
>13|TRBJ2-7|TRBV29-1|TRBD1|many
CSVGQGESYEQYF
TGCAGCGTTGGACAGGGGGAATCCTACGAGCAGTACTTC
>14|TRBJ2-3|TRBV19|.|few
CASTPRGRDYTQYF
TGTGCCAGTACCCCTCGGGGGCGGGATTATACGCAGTATTTT
>13|TRBJ1-2|TRBV6-1|.|many
CASSENRQDGYTF
TGTGCCAGCAGTGAAAACAGACAGGATGGCTACACCTTC
>12|TRBJ1-4|TRBV6-1|.|.
CVSNLRLEKLFF
TGTGTCAGCAACCTTCGGTTAGAAAAACTGTTTTTT
>15|TRBJ2-5|TRBV5-1|TRBD1|.
CASNFVGTAQETQYF
TGCGCCAGCAATTTTGTCGGGACAGCACAGGAGACCCAGTACTTC
>13|TRBJ2-2|TRBV6-1|.|.
CASSERGTRELFF
TGTGCCAGCAGTGAACGGGGGACCAGGGAGCTGTTTTTT
>17|TRBJ2-1|TRBV5-1|TRBD2|.
CASSTGLAGGTNNEQFF
TGCGCCAGCAGCACCGGACTAGCGGGAGGGACCAACAATGAGCAGTTCTTC
>14|TRBJ2-2|TRBV28|TRBD1|.
CASSLTGNTRELFF
TGTGCCAGCAGTCTGACAGGGAACACCAGGGAGCTGTTTTTT
>14|TRBJ1-6|TRBV6-1|.|few
CASSDLGEDSPLHF
TGTGCCAGCAGTGACTTAGGGGAGGATTCACCCCTCCACTTT
>14|TRBJ2-1|TRBV11-3|.|.
CTSSPFIGDNEQFF
TGTACCAGCAGCCCCTTCATAGGGGACAATGAGCAGTTCTTC
>13|TRBJ2-1|TRBV11-2|.|.
CAGSRPGYNEQFF
TGTGCCGGCAGTCGCCCAGGATACAATGAGCAGTTCTTC
>15|TRBJ1-4|TRBV5-6|.|once
CASSGIRDINEKLFF
TGTGCCAGCAGCGGGATCCGGGACATCAATGAAAAACTGTTTTTT
>19|TRBJ1-3|TRBV29-1|.|many
CSVYIGGGLLTISGNTIYF
TGCAGCGTTTATATTGGGGGGGGGCTTCTTACGATTTCTGGAAACACCATATATTTT
>10|TRBJ1-4|TRBV29-1|.|many
CSGGDEKLFF
TGCAGCGGGGGGGATGAAAAACTGTTTTTT
>12|TRBJ1-5|TRBV12-3/TRBV12-4|.|many
CASSLRNQPQHF
TGTGCCAGCAGTTTACGTAATCAGCCCCAGCATTTT
>14|TRBJ2-3|TRBV28|TRBD1|.
CASSLIQDRGTQYF
TGTGCCAGCAGTTTAATCCAGGACAGGGGGACGCAGTATTTT
>13|TRBJ1-1|TRBV5-1|.|.
CVSSLVGGAEAFF
TGCGTCAGCAGCTTGGTCGGGGGGGCTGAAGCTTTCTTT
>15|TRBJ1-4|TRBV5-4|TRBD1|.
CASSLMSTGGEKLFF
TGTGCCAGCAGCTTGATGTCGACAGGGGGTGAAAAACTGTTTTTT
>12|TRBJ2-1|TRBV29-1|TRBD2|many
CSTWTSGSEQFF
TGCAGCACATGGACTAGCGGATCCGAGCAGTTCTTC
>17|TRBJ2-5|TRBV7-8|TRBD2|.
CASSLGTSGSLQETQYF
TGTGCCAGCAGCTTAGGAACTAGCGGGAGTCTCCAAGAGACCCAGTACTTC
>11|TRBJ2-1|TRBV29-1|.|.
CSVEKACEQFF
TGCAGCGTTGAAAAGGCGTGCGAGCAGTTCTTT
>14|TRBJ2-5|TRBV11-2|TRBD2|few
CASSRDYRQETQYF
TGTGCCAGCAGTCGGGACTACCGCCAAGAGACCCAGTACTTC
>17|TRBJ2-1|TRBV7-9|TRBD2|.
CTSSLAHGGGPHPEQFF
TGTACCAGCAGCTTAGCGCATGGGGGAGGGCCACATCCTGAGCAGTTCTTC
>16|TRBJ2-3|TRBV4-1|TRBD2|.
CANSLTLAGNVDTQYF
TGCGCCAACAGCCTGACGTTAGCGGGAAATGTAGATACGCAGTATTTT
>13|TRBJ1-2|TRBV6-1|.|.
CASSVAALYGYTF
TGTGCCAGCAGTGTGGCAGCACTCTATGGCTACACCTTC
>15|TRBJ2-1|TRBV6-5|TRBD2|.
CASSATSVRGDGQFF
TGTGCCAGCAGCGCTACTAGCGTAAGAGGCGATGGGCAGTTCTTC